The entry below describes one T cell receptor (beta chain). Here immunoSEQ multiplex PCR was the method, and the copy in TCRdb shows in-frame clones only, minus some. The profile shows about 81,000 clones, approximately 80% of them singletons. CDR1 is GTSNPN and CDR2 is SVGIG in the germline V gene (reference sequence). Trimming cost V 0 bases and J 3 bases; bases outside gene matches: 3. This CDR3 is built from 15 residues. The record originates from a study of technical replicates of blood from a handful of donors. The rearrangement uses TRBV30 and TRBJ2-1; 9 bases match TRBD2. The sequence derives from a human donor in good health. Some clones in this sample may be carry-over from other donors' samples. Sequencing was done on a sample of PBMCs. The CDR3 DNA reads as TGTGCCTGGAGTGTACCTAGCGGGGTCTACAATGAGCAGTTCTTC. This sequence encodes CAWSVPSGVYNEQFF.